A selection of T cell receptor beta chains follows, all from one sample in a study of T cells in Graves' hyperthyroidism and ophthalmopathy. One entry per CDR3 protein, called by TCRdb with MiXCR from the multiplex PCR reads. The sample holds hundreds of thousands of distinct CDR3 sequences, 13% to 15% seen once. The sample consisted of blood. The receptors stem from a woman younger than 30 with Graves' hyperthyroidism. CDR3s include the opening cysteine and the closing phenylalanine or tryptophan. D genes are given only for firm matches. Clone size is shown for a subset of rows, as once, few, many or a class of expanded clone.

>many|TRBV4-3|TRBJ2-1|.
CASSQGGRDTHEQFF
TGCGCCAGCAGCCAAGGGGGCAGGGATACCCATGAGCAGTTCTTC
>many|TRBV5-1|TRBJ2-1|.
CASSLVPGAYNEQFF
TGCGCCAGCAGCTTGGTCCCGGGGGCCTACAATGAGCAGTTCTTC
>many|TRBV27|TRBJ1-2|.
CASSGRARLGGYTF
TGTGCCAGCAGTGGGAGAGCACGGTTGGGGGGCTACACCTTC
>.|TRBV7-3|TRBJ2-2|.
CASGPRFTGELFF
TGTGCCAGCGGGCCGAGGTTCACCGGGGAGCTGTTTTTT
>many|TRBV13|TRBJ2-3|TRBD2
CATTRLAPTDTQYF
TGTGCCACCACAAGACTAGCGCCCACAGATACGCAGTATTTT
>.|TRBV5-1|TRBJ2-1|TRBD2
CASSFPIPGTSGSKSLGDEQFF
TGCGCCAGCAGCTTCCCCATTCCCGGGACTAGCGGGAGTAAATCTCTAGGCGATGAGCAGTTCTTC
>few|TRBV7-8|TRBJ2-5|.
CASSLVQGGRETQYF
TGTGCCAGCAGCTTAGTCCAGGGGGGAAGAGAGACCCAGTACTTC
>.|TRBV27|TRBJ1-2|.
CASSLLMGAVGYTF
TGTGCCAGCAGTCTCCTCATGGGGGCGGTTGGCTACACCTTC
>.|TRBV2|TRBJ1-2|.
CASSEEGTPNYGYTF
TGTGCCAGCAGTGAAGAGGGGACCCCTAACTATGGCTACACCTTC
>few|TRBV7-9|TRBJ2-2|TRBD2
CASSSREDGLTGELFF
TGTGCCAGCAGTTCTCGGGAGGACGGGCTCACCGGGGAGCTGTTTTTT
>many|TRBV20-1|TRBJ1-2|TRBD1
CSARDRDRGQAYGYTF
TGCAGTGCTAGAGACCGAGACAGGGGGCAGGCCTATGGCTACACCTTC
>few|TRBV20-1|TRBJ2-7|TRBD2
CSAVRDYGYEQYF
TGCAGTGCCGTCCGGGACTACGGTTATGAGCAGTACTTC
>.|TRBV7-9|TRBJ2-5|.
CASSSRLSRTEETQYF
TGTGCCAGCAGCTCACGACTTTCGAGGACAGAAGAGACCCAGTACTTC
>.|TRBV2|TRBJ1-2|.
CASSGEAGRVYGYTF
TGTGCCAGCAGTGGGGAGGCGGGGCGGGTCTATGGCTACACCTTC
>many|TRBV2|TRBJ2-1|.
CASSESESSYNEQFF
TGTGCCAGCAGTGAAAGTGAGAGCTCCTACAATGAGCAGTTCTTC
>.|TRBV7-2|TRBJ2-2|.
CASRNKATGELFF
TGTGCCAGCAGAAATAAAGCGACCGGGGAGCTGTTTTTT
>.|TRBV13|TRBJ2-1|TRBD2
CASSPLGRPENERGGENEQFF
TGTGCCAGCAGCCCCCTGGGGAGGCCGGAGAATGAGCGGGGAGGGGAGAATGAGCAGTTCTTC
>.|TRBV3-1|TRBJ2-7|TRBD2
CASSRRAGGLNGEQYF
TGTGCCAGCAGCCGACGAGCGGGAGGATTAAATGGGGAGCAGTACTTC
>many|TRBV10-3|TRBJ2-7|.
CAISVGYEQYF
TGTGCCATCAGTGTAGGCTACGAGCAGTACTTC
>many|TRBV7-9|TRBJ2-1|TRBD1
CASSLEGAPNEQFF
TGTGCCAGCAGCTTAGAGGGGGCTCCCAATGAGCAGTTCTTC
>.|TRBV7-6|TRBJ2-5|TRBD1
CASSLRKVRGYQETQYF
TGTGCCAGCAGCTTAAGGAAGGTCAGGGGGTATCAAGAGACCCAGTACTTC
>many|TRBV24-1|TRBJ2-7|TRBD1
CATSASDRGYYEQYF
TGTGCCACCAGCGCTTCGGACAGGGGGTACTACGAGCAGTACTTC
>few|TRBV28|TRBJ2-7|TRBD2
CASSLSGLDTAYEQYF
TGTGCCAGCAGTTTATCCGGACTAGATACGGCTTACGAGCAGTACTTC
>few|TRBV3-1|TRBJ1-2|.
CASSSDENNYGYTF
TGTGCCAGCAGTTCGGACGAAAATAACTATGGCTACACCTTC
>many|TRBV20-1|TRBJ2-7|TRBD2
CSARGGEGLAGYEQYF
TGCAGTGCTAGAGGAGGTGAGGGACTAGCGGGATACGAGCAGTACTTC
>.|TRBV6-1|TRBJ2-3|.
CASSVEGGGSTDTQYF
TGTGCCAGCAGCGTAGAGGGGGGCGGGAGCACAGATACGCAGTATTTT
>.|TRBV27|TRBJ1-6|.
CASSLFPISPLHF
TGTGCCAGCAGTTTATTCCCGATTTCACCCCTCCACTTT
>few|TRBV13|TRBJ1-3|.
CASCDGLRTGNTIYF
TGTGCCAGCTGCGATGGGTTGAGGACTGGAAACACCATATATTTT
>.|TRBV30|TRBJ1-1|.
CAWSVSRGSGEAFF
TGTGCCTGGAGTGTTTCCAGGGGTTCAGGTGAAGCTTTCTTT
>many|TRBV12-3/TRBV12-4|TRBJ1-1|.
CASSPGDTGNTEAFF
TGTGCCAGCAGTCCCGGGGATACCGGGAACACTGAAGCTTTCTTT
>.|TRBV9|TRBJ1-4|TRBD1
CASSPGGTGGFYEKLFF
TGTGCCAGCAGCCCAGGGGGGACAGGGGGGTTTTATGAAAAACTGTTTTTT
>many|TRBV24-1|TRBJ2-7|TRBD2
CATSDGSGTSGYEQYF
TGTGCCACCAGTGACGGTTCCGGGACTAGCGGCTACGAGCAGTACTTC
>.|TRBV4-1|TRBJ1-6|.
CASSQTGFTLHF
TGCGCCAGCAGCCAGACGGGGTTCACTCTCCACTTT
>.|TRBV5-4|TRBJ1-4|.
CASSIGGPTSLPEKLFF
TGTGCCAGCAGCATAGGAGGCCCGACTTCCCTCCCGGAAAAACTGTTTTTT
>many|TRBV7-8|TRBJ1-1|.
CASSLDGSGFEAFF
TGTGCCAGCAGCTTAGATGGCAGCGGATTTGAAGCTTTCTTT
>few|TRBV3-1|TRBJ1-4|.
CASSQGYHRGEKLSF
TGTGCCAGCAGCCAAGGGTATCACCGGGGTGAAAAACTGTCTTTT
>many|TRBV2|TRBJ1-2|.
CASKIGTANYGYTF
TGTGCCAGCAAAATCGGGACGGCAAACTATGGCTACACCTTC
>once|TRBV20-1|TRBJ1-3|.
CSAAPGYGNTIYF
TGCAGTGCCGCCCCAGGGTACGGAAACACCATATATTTT
>many|TRBV6-1|TRBJ1-3|.
CASRQNPTISGNTIYF
TGTGCCAGCAGACAGAACCCGACTATCTCTGGAAACACCATATATTTT
>few|TRBV20-1|TRBJ1-2|TRBD1
CSAMGQADYGYTF
TGCAGTGCTATGGGACAGGCGGACTATGGCTACACCTTC
>.|TRBV2|TRBJ2-7|TRBD1
CASRDRDFHEQYF
TGTGCCAGCAGGGACAGGGACTTCCACGAGCAGTACTTC